Listed below are T cell receptor beta chains from one sample, sequenced in a study of OX40 agonist ivuxolimab in advanced cancers. TCRdb's table, derived via immunoSEQ multiplex PCR, lists solely in-frame clones and lacks some. The sample carries nearly 110,000 clones, around nine tenths recorded once. The specimen was CD4+ or CD8+ T cells sorted from blood, collected in a trial of the OX40 agonist ivuxolimab. Source of these receptors: an adult with an advanced solid tumor such as melanoma, head and neck, liver or kidney cancer. Each CDR3 is given with its conserved first and last residue. D genes are given only for firm matches. Size is stated for part of the rows, as once, few or many counts, or as a class when the clone is expanded.

d_call	j_call	v_call	clone_size	cdr3_nt	cdr3_aa
.	TRBJ1-1	TRBV6-1	.	TGTGCCAGCAGTTCCTGGGACGGTGAAGCTTTCTTT	CASSSWDGEAFF
TRBD1	TRBJ1-3	TRBV4-1	.	TGCGCCAGCAGCCAAGATTGGACAGGGGGCTCTGGAAACACCATATATTTT	CASSQDWTGGSGNTIYF
.	TRBJ2-3	TRBV5-1	.	TGCGCCAGCAGCTTCGGGTCCCAGGATACGCAGTATTTT	CASSFGSQDTQYF
.	TRBJ2-3	TRBV15	.	TGTGCCACCAGCACAGGGACCACAGATACGCAGTATTTT	CATSTGTTDTQYF
TRBD2	TRBJ2-3	TRBV6-1	.	TGTGCCAGCAGTGCAATGGGACTAGCGGCCACAGATACGCAGTATTTT	CASSAMGLAATDTQYF
.	TRBJ2-7	TRBV18	once	TGTGCCAGCTCACCACCGAACGTACCCTACGAGCAGTACTTC	CASSPPNVPYEQYF
TRBD1	TRBJ1-6	TRBV30	.	TGTGCCTGGGGGACAGGGTTTAATTCACCCCTCCACTTT	CAWGTGFNSPLHF
TRBD2	TRBJ2-5	TRBV30	.	TGTGCCTGGAGTCGACGGGGGGTGGGTGAGACCCAGTACTTC	CAWSRRGVGETQYF
.	TRBJ2-6	TRBV19	.	TGTGCCAGTACTCGTATAAGCTCTGGGGCCAACGTCCTGACTTTC	CASTRISSGANVLTF
.	TRBJ2-7	TRBV28	.	TGTGCCAGCAGTTTTGTACAGGAGCTATACGAGCAGTACTTC	CASSFVQELYEQYF
.	TRBJ1-4	TRBV11-3	.	TGTGCCAGCAGCCCTCAGGGGGAAAAACTGTTTTTT	CASSPQGEKLFF
.	TRBJ1-1	TRBV28	.	TGTGCCAGCACCGCGGGAGACATGAACACTGAAGCTTTCTTT	CASTAGDMNTEAFF
.	TRBJ2-5	TRBV19	.	TGTGCCAGTAGCGCCCAACAAGAGACCCAGTACTTC	CASSAQQETQYF
.	TRBJ1-1	TRBV28	.	TGTGCCAGCACCCCGACGGGTGCGGTTAACACTGAAGCTTTCTTT	CASTPTGAVNTEAFF
.	TRBJ2-7	TRBV18	.	TGTGCCAGCTCGCGCGGGGCCCCTTACTACGAGCAGTACTTC	CASSRGAPYYEQYF
.	TRBJ2-4	TRBV21-1	.	TGTGCCAGCAGCAAAGTGCGGGCGGGGGGGCCCAAAAACATTCAGTACTTC	CASSKVRAGGPKNIQYF
TRBD1	TRBJ1-3	TRBV18	.	TGTGCCAGCTCACCGGGACAGGGAGGAAACACCATATATTTT	CASSPGQGGNTIYF
TRBD2	TRBJ2-5	TRBV5-6	once	TGTGCCAGCAGCTTCAAGCGGGGGGGCGTGGAGACCCAGTACTTC	CASSFKRGGVETQYF
.	TRBJ2-3	TRBV7-8	.	TGTGCCAGCAGCTCCTGGATGGGGGGCGAAGATACGCAGTATTTT	CASSSWMGGEDTQYF
.	TRBJ2-5	TRBV7-2	.	TGTGCCAGCAGCTCCGGGACTTCTAAAGAGACCCAGTACTTC	CASSSGTSKETQYF
TRBD2	TRBJ2-3	TRBV7-2	.	TGTGCCAGCAGCTTCACTAGCGGGGGGGTAGATACGCAGTATTTT	CASSFTSGGVDTQYF
.	TRBJ2-5	TRBV27	.	TGTGCCAGCAGCACAGGAGTAATACAAGAGACCCAGTACTTC	CASSTGVIQETQYF
.	TRBJ2-7	TRBV10-3	.	TGTGCCATCAGTGACTCCGGATACTCCTACGAGCAGTACTTC	CAISDSGYSYEQYF
.	TRBJ1-1	TRBV5-1	.	TGCGCCAGCAGCTTCGGGCGGAACACTGAAGCTTTCTTT	CASSFGRNTEAFF
.	TRBJ2-5	TRBV5-1	.	TGCGCCAGCAGCTTGGGGGCCCAAGGTACCGAGACCCAGTACTTC	CASSLGAQGTETQYF
.	TRBJ1-2	TRBV10-2	once	TGCGCCAGCAGTACGGTACCCAAGTATAACTATGGCTACACCTTC	CASSTVPKYNYGYTF